The present T cell receptor beta chain was sequenced within a study of OX40 agonist ivuxolimab in advanced cancers. Across the study: Among those enrolled, mean age was 60 years (range 23 to 79) and about 79% were male. Partial responses were observed in three patients, of whom one had hepatocellular carcinoma and two had cutaneous melanoma.

People who had autoimmune disease history or systemic immunosuppression were excluded. The germline V gene has CDR1 LNHNV and CDR2 YYDKDF (reference sequence). Deletions cut 1 base from V and 3 bases from J, with 9 bases between. CDR3 size: 15 residues. Clones were sequenced by immunoSEQ multiplex PCR, and TCRdb holds only the in-frame ones, with some missing. Counted here are under 85,000 clones, approximately 90% occurring once; the ten biggest clones make up roughly 2.5%. The chain joins TRBV15 to TRBJ1-4, with D possibly TRBD1 on 5 matching bases. The clonotype comes from an adult with an advanced solid tumor such as melanoma, head and neck, liver or kidney cancer. The specimen was CD4+ or CD8+ T cells sorted from blood, collected in a trial of the OX40 agonist ivuxolimab. Here the CDR3 reads CATSRGTGSNEKLFF. The CDR3 coding sequence is TGTGCCACCAGCAGAGGCACAGGTTCTAATGAAAAACTGTTTTTT.